These 22 T cell receptor beta chains came from one sample sequenced in a study of blood T cell repertoires in COVID-19. TCRdb keeps only in-frame clones here, not all; method: immunoSEQ multiplex PCR. The sample lists roughly 200,000 clones; roughly 83% were seen once. Sample: peripheral blood. These receptors all stem from a woman in her thirties or forties with COVID-19, enrolled during active disease.

V and J are TRBV29-1 and TRBJ2-1; D unclear. CDR3 length equals 12 residues. CDR1 SQVTM and CDR2 ANQGSEA come from the germline V gene. V was clipped by 7 bases and J by 1 base, with 8 bases between them. CDR3 nucleotides: TGCAGCGCGGCTAGATCCTACAATGAGCAGTTCTTC. This sequence encodes CSAARSYNEQFF.

The genes are TRBV7-8 and TRBJ2-7; TRBD1 matches 11 bases. J was trimmed by 4 bases and V by 1 base; bases with no gene match: 9. Looked up from germline, CDR1 is SGHVS and CDR2 is FQNEAQ. The CDR3 extends over 17 amino acids. CDR3 region: CASSLVVGTGGFYEQYF. Written as DNA, the CDR3 is TGTGCCAGCAGCTTAGTTGTTGGGACAGGGGGATTTTACGAGCAGTACTTC.

The chain recombines TRBV21-1 with TRBJ1-5. TRBV21-1 is tagged as a pseudogene. The CDR3 has 14 amino acids. The DNA of the CDR3 is TGTGCCAGCAGCCCCGGAGGGAGGGACCAGCCCCAGCATTTT. This sequence encodes CASSPGGRDQPQHF.

This chain uses TRBV6-5 with TRBJ2-7; 10 positions agree with TRBD1. The CDR3 runs to 15 residues. Germline values: CDR1 MNHEY, CDR2 SVGAGI. The trim removed 5 bases at V and 4 bases at J, leaving 8 bases unmatched. CDR3 residues: CASSPSGTGVYEQYF. As DNA, the CDR3 is TGTGCCAGCAGTCCCTCCGGGACAGGGGTATACGAGCAGTACTTC.

The chain links TRBV9 to TRBJ2-7; possible D gene TRBD2, 5 bases. Trimming removed 4 bases from V and 2 bases from J, with 13 bases in between. The CDR3 is 14 amino acids. CDR1 is SGDLS, CDR2 YYNGEE, per germline. CDR3 coding DNA: TGTGCCAGCAGCCCACGGACTGCTACCTACGAGCAGTACTTC. Translating it yields CASSPRTATYEQYF.

This chain links TRBV3-1 (or the pseudogene TRBV3-2) with TRBJ2-3, with 10 bases aligning to TRBD2. Germline assignment: CDR1 LGHDT and CDR2 YNNKEL (reference sequence). The CDR3 has 21 amino acids. Trimming took 0 bases from V and 6 from J; bases not matched to a gene: 21. The CDR3 spells CASSQDDGSLGASGGQDTQYF. The DNA of the CDR3 is TGTGCCAGCAGCCAAGATGACGGCAGCCTCGGGGCTAGCGGGGGACAGGATACGCAGTATTTT.

The chain joins TRBV2 to TRBJ2-5; D may be TRBD2 (7 bases). This CDR3 is built from 14 residues. V lost 8 bases, J lost 2 bases, and 15 bases lay in between. From germline, CDR1 is SNHLY and CDR2 FYNNEI. The CDR3 spells CASPRGQQQETQYF. In nucleotides, the CDR3 is TGTGCCAGCCCGCGGGGGCAGCAACAAGAGACCCAGTACTTC.

This chain connects TRBV7-2 to TRBJ2-7; the match to TRBD2 covers 10 bases. The ends lost 1 base at V and 2 bases at J; junction bases unmatched: 2. The CDR3 spans 15 residues. The V gene's germline CDR1 is SGHTA and CDR2 FQGNSA. CDR3 nucleotide sequence: TGTGCCAGCAGCTTAGAAGCGGGGGGGCCCTACGAGCAGTACTTC. It specifies CASSLEAGGPYEQYF.

The gene calls are TRBV5-1 and TRBJ1-5; 10 bases match TRBD1. The ends lost 0 bases at V and 7 bases at J; junction bases unmatched: 1. The germline gives CDR1 SGHRS, CDR2 YFSETQ. CDR3 size: 14 residues. The chain's CDR3 is CASSLGQGAQPQHF. DNA of the CDR3: TGCGCCAGCAGCTTGGGACAGGGGGCCCAGCCCCAGCATTTT.

CDR3 sequence: CSVDNGELFF. The CDR3 coding sequence is TGCAGCGTTGATAACGGGGAGCTGTTTTTT. The gene calls are TRBV29-1 and TRBJ2-2; D unresolved. This CDR3 comprises 10 residues. Trimming pared 3 bases from V and 7 bases from J, leaving 3 bases between. Per germline, CDR1 SQVTM and CDR2 ANQGSEA.

The chain recombines TRBV6-5 with TRBJ2-1; weak D call: TRBD1 (6 bases). Trimming removed 0 bases at V and 6 bases at J, with 9 bases between. The CDR3 loop spans 14 amino acids. Germline CDR1 is MNHEY and CDR2 is SVGAGI. The CDR3 spells CASSYSQQGNEQFF. For the CDR3, the DNA is TGTGCCAGCAGTTACTCTCAACAGGGCAATGAGCAGTTCTTC.

The J gene is TRBJ2-7, the V gene TRBV11-2; 7 bases agree with TRBD2. Germline V gene lookup returns CDR1 SGHAT and CDR2 FQNNGV. The length of the CDR3 is 15 residues. J gave up 5 bases and V 1 base, and 8 bases lay outside the gene matches. This CDR3 reads CASSLGRTRNHEQYF. The CDR3 coding sequence is TGTGCCAGCAGCTTAGGTCGGACTAGGAACCACGAGCAGTACTTC.

The chain links TRBV10-2 to TRBJ1-6; TRBD1 aligns across 10 bases. The germline V gene encodes CDR1 WSHSY and CDR2 SAAADI. The CDR3 loop spans 14 amino acids. V trimming: 7 bases; J trimming: 10 bases; junction bases outside the gene matches: 7. CDR3 in amino acids: CASNLGQGESPLHF. As DNA, the CDR3 is TGCGCCAGCAACCTCGGACAGGGGGAATCACCCCTCCACTTT.

V and J are TRBV3-1 (or the pseudogene TRBV3-2) and TRBJ2-1; TRBD2 matches at 7 bases. The CDR3 runs 14 residues. Looked up from germline, CDR1 is LGHDT and CDR2 is YNNKEL (reference sequence). The junction had 7 bases not matched to a gene; V was cut back by 4 bases and J by 7 bases. The CDR3 protein is CASSPSGDANEQFF. The CDR3 DNA reads as TGTGCCAGCAGCCCGAGCGGGGATGCAAATGAGCAGTTCTTC.

The rearrangement uses TRBV18 and TRBJ2-7; 7 bases fit TRBD1. This CDR3 comprises 18 residues. V was pared by 3 bases and J by 0 bases, with 14 bases of the junction left unmatched. Germline V gene lookup returns CDR1 KGHSH and CDR2 LQKENI. The CDR3: CASSPSPKVGTASYEQYF. The CDR3 DNA reads as TGTGCCAGCTCACCTTCACCTAAGGTTGGGACAGCCTCCTACGAGCAGTACTTC.

V gene TRBV12-3 or TRBV12-4 combines with J gene TRBJ2-7, with D perhaps TRBD2 (6 bases). Trimming shortened V by 9 bases and J by 0 bases, and 12 bases separated the two germline ends. The CDR3 spans 13 residues. The CDR3 DNA is TGTGCCAGTGCCGGGAGTAGCTCCTACGAGCAGTACTTC. Translating it yields CASAGSSSYEQYF.

The chain employs TRBV5-1 and TRBJ2-3; D unresolved. The V and J ends lost 0 bases and 4 bases respectively, with 12 bases between them. CDR1 is SGHRS, CDR2 YFSETQ, per germline. The CDR3 has 15 amino acids. The CDR3 loop reads CASSLASPVADTQYF. The CDR3 nucleotides read TGCGCCAGCAGCTTGGCTTCACCGGTCGCAGATACGCAGTATTTT.

J is TRBJ2-7 and V is TRBV4-2; the match to TRBD2 covers 7 bases. Trimming took 4 bases from V and 2 from J; bases not matched to a gene: 8. Germline V gene sequence: CDR1 LGHNA, CDR2 YNFKEQ. CDR3 size: 15 residues. As DNA, the CDR3 is TGTGCCAGCAGCCTTAGAGCGGGGTCGGCCTACGAGCAGTACTTC. This gives the protein CASSLRAGSAYEQYF.

The CDR3 is CASSRRTGFDIQYF. DNA of the CDR3: TGCGCCAGCAGCCGTCGGACAGGTTTCGACATTCAGTACTTC. The chain is built from TRBV5-1 and TRBJ2-4, with 7 bases that match TRBD1. Germline loops: CDR1 SGHRS, CDR2 YFSETQ. The CDR3 runs 14 residues. V shed 4 bases, J shed 8 bases, and the junction held 9 bases outside the gene matches.

This clone was seen just once. The rearrangement links TRBV6-5 to TRBJ1-2, with 8 bases fitting TRBD1. This CDR3 has 14 residues. Looked up from germline, CDR1 is MNHEY and CDR2 is SVGAGI. With 8 bases clipped from V and 2 bases from J, the junction kept 7 bases outside the gene matches. The CDR3 region has the DNA TGTGCCAGCCTAGGACAGGGTAGAAACTATGGCTACACCTTC. It is translated as CASLGQGRNYGYTF.

V is TRBV3-1 (or the pseudogene TRBV3-2) and J is TRBJ2-2; 8 bases agree with TRBD2. The CDR3 is 15 residues long. Germline assignment: CDR1 LGHDT and CDR2 YNNKEL (reference sequence). V dropped 4 bases and J dropped 4; count of bases not matched to a gene: 5. In nucleotides, the CDR3 is TGTGCCAGCAGCCTCCGGGGGGGCCCCACCGGGGAGCTGTTTTTT. It specifies CASSLRGGPTGELFF.

This clone was counted a few times. V gene TRBV2 combines with J gene TRBJ1-3; D gene uncertain. V was trimmed by 4 bases and J by 2 bases, leaving 9 bases between them. Germline V gene lookup returns CDR1 SNHLY and CDR2 FYNNEI. This CDR3 is 14 amino acids long. The CDR3 here is CASSVSGAGNTIYF. Written as DNA, the CDR3 is TGTGCCAGCAGTGTATCCGGGGCTGGAAACACCATATATTTT. The full variable domain, in which reference TRBV2 and TRBJ1-3 provide the parts outside the CDR3, is EPEVTQTPSHQVTQMGQEVILRCVPISNHLYFYWYRQILGQKVEFLVSFYNNEISEKSEIFDDQFSVERPDGSNFTLKIRSTKLEDSAMYFCASSVSGAGNTIYFGEGSWLTVV.